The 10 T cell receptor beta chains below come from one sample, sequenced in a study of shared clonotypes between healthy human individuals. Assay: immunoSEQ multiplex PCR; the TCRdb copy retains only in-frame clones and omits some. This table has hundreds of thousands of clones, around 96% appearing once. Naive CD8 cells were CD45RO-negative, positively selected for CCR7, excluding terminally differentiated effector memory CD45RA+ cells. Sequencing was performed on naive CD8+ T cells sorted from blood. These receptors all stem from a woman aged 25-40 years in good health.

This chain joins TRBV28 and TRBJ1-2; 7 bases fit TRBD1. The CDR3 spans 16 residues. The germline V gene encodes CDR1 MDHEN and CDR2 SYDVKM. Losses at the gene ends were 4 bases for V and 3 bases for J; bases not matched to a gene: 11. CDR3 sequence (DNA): TGTGCCAGCAGTTCCGGGACAGATCTATTCTACTATGGCTACACCTTC. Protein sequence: CASSSGTDLFYYGYTF.

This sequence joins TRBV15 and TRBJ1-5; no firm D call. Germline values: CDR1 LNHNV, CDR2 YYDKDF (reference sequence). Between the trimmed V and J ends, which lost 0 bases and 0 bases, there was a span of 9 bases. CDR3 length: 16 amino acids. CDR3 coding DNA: TGTGCCACCAGCAGAGATCATCAGAATAGCAATCAGCCCCAGCATTTT. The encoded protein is CATSRDHQNSNQPQHF.

The CDR3 region is CASSEVPPPTTEAFF. The CDR3 region has the DNA TGTGCCAGCAGTGAAGTTCCTCCGCCGACGACTGAAGCTTTCTTT. The chain couples TRBV2 to TRBJ1-1; D is ambiguous. Germline CDR1 reads SNHLY; CDR2 reads FYNNEI. Trimming took off 1 base at V and 5 bases at J, with 14 bases between the two ends. This CDR3 has 15 residues.

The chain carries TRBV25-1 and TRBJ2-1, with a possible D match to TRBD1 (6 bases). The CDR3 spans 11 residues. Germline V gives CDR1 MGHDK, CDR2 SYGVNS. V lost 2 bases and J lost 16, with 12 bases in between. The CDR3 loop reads CASSETGSVFF. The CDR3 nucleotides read TGTGCCAGCAGTGAAACAGGGTCCGTATTCTTC. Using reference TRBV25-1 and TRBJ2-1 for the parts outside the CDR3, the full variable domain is EADIYQTPRYLVIGTGKKITLECSQTMGHDKMYWYQQDPGMELHLIHYSYGVNSTEKGDLSSESTVSRIRTEHFPLTLESARPSHTSQYLCASSETGSVFFGPGTRLTVL.

The CDR3 coding sequence is TGTGCCAGTAGTACCCCAGCAGGGGGCGTCTTCATGAACACTGAAGCTTTCTTT. Its protein product is CASSTPAGGVFMNTEAFF. V and J are TRBV19 and TRBJ1-1, with TRBD1 matching over 8 bases. J gave up 0 bases and V 4 bases, and 13 bases lay outside the gene matches. This CDR3 has 18 amino acids. Germline V lookup: CDR1 LNHDA, CDR2 SQIVND (reference sequence).

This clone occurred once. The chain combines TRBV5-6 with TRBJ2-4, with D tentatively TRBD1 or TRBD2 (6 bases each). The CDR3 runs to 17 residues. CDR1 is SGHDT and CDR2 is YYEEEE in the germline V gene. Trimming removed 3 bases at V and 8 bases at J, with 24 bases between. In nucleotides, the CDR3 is TGTGCCAGCAGCTGGAACTTCCGGGACATGGAGGGGGACATTCAGTACTTC. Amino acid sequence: CASSWNFRDMEGDIQYF.

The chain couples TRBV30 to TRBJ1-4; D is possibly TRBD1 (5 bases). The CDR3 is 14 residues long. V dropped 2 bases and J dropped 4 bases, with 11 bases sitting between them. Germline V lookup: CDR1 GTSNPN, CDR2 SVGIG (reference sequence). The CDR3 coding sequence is TGTGCCTGGAGTCCCAGGGAAATTAATGAAAAACTGTTTTTT. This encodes CAWSPREINEKLFF.

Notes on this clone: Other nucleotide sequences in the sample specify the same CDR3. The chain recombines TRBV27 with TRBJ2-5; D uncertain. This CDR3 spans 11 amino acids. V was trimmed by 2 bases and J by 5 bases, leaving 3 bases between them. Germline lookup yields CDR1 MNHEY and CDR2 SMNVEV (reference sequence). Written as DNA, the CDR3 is TGTGCCAGCAGTTTAGGCGAGACCCAGTACTTC. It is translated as CASSLGETQYF.

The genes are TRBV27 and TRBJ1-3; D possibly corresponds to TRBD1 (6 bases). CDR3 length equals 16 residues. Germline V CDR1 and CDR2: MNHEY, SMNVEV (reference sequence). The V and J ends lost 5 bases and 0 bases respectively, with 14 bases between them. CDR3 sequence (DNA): TGTGCCAGCAGTGTTCGCCAGGGGTACTCTGGAAACACCATATATTTT. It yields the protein CASSVRQGYSGNTIYF.

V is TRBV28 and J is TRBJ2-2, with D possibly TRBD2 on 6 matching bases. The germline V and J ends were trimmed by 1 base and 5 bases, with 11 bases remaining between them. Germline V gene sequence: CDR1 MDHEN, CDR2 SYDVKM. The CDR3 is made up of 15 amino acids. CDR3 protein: CASSLFRGRTGELFF. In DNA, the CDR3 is TGTGCCAGCAGTTTATTCCGGGGGAGGACCGGGGAGCTGTTTTTT. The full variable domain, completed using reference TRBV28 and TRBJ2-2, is DVKVTQSSRYLVKRTGEKVFLECVQDMDHENMFWYRQDPGLGLRLIYFSYDVKMKEKGDIPEGYSVSREKKERFSLILESASTNQTSMYLCASSLFRGRTGELFFGEGSRLTVL.